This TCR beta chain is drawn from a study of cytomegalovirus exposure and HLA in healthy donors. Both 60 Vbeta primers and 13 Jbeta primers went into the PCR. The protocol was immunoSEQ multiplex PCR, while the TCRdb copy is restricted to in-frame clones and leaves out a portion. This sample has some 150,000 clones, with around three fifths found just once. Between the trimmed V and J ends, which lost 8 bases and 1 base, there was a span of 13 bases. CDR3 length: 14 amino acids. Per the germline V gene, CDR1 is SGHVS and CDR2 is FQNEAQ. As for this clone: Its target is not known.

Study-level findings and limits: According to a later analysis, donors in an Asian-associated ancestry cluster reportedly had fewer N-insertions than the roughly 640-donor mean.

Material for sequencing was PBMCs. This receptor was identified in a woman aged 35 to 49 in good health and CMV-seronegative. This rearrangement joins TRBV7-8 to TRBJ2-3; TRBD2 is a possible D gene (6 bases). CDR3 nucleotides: TGTGCCAGCTGGGACCCGGGAGGCACAGATACGCAGTATTTT. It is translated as CASWDPGGTDTQYF.